The TCR beta chain under discussion was sequenced for a study of vaccination and CD4 T cells after COVID-19. Germline assignment: CDR1 SNHLY and CDR2 FYNNEI. CDR3 length: 13 residues. V shed 7 bases and J shed 2 bases, with 12 bases lying between them. The Oncomine TCR Beta short-read assay was applied to DNA of cultured CD4+ T cells. TCRdb reanalysed the PCR reads using MiXCR and keeps one entry per CDR3 protein. The table has roughly 12,000 distinct CDR3 sequences, 55% to 65% seen once. Whole-study results and caveats: Vaccine-specific clones numbering 304 of 307 showed spike mono-reactivity in convalescent patients.

To note about this clonotype: Its antigen is still unknown.

Treatment noted: roughly ten-day PBMC culture with coronavirus spike peptide pools or control peptides (ViraFEST assay). Via ViraFEST, peptide pools expanded antigen-specific T cells before TCR sequencing. After being plated at roughly 2.2 million per well, PBMCs were cultured with about 10 IU/ml IL-2 and 8.5 to 10 ug/ml peptide pools. The chain joins TRBV2 to TRBJ2-7; D is perhaps TRBD1 (5 bases). Material: CD4+ T cells from blood, cultured in vitro, obtained before SARS-CoV-2 vaccination. This receptor was taken from a human donor who had recovered from COVID-19. CDR3 sequence reads: CASIAQETYEQYF. For the CDR3, the DNA is TGTGCCAGCATTGCACAGGAAACCTACGAGCAGTACTTC.